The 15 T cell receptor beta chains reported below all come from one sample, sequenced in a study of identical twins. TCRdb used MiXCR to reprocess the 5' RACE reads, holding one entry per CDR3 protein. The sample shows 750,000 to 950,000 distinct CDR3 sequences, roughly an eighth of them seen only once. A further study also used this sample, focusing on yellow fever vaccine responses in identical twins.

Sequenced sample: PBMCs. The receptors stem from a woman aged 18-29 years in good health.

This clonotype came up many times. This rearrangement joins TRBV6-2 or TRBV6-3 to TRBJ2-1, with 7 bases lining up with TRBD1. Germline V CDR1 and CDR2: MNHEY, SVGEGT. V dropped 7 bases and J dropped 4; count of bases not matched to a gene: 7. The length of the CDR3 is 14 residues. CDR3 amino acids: CASTDRAQYNEQFF. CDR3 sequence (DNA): TGTGCCAGCACCGACAGGGCGCAGTACAATGAGCAGTTCTTC.

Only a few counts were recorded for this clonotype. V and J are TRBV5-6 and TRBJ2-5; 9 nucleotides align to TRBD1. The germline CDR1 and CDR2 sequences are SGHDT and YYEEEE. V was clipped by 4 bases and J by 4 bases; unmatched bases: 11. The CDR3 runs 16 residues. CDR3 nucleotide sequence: TGTGCCAGCAGCGACCGGAACAGGGGGCTGGGAGAGACCCAGTACTTC. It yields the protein CASSDRNRGLGETQYF.

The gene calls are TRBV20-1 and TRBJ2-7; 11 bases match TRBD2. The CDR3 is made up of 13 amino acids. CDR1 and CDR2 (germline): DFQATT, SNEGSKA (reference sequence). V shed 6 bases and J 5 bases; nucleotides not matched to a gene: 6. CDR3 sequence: CSAVAGGPHEQYF. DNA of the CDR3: TGCAGTGCGGTAGCGGGAGGGCCCCACGAGCAGTACTTC.

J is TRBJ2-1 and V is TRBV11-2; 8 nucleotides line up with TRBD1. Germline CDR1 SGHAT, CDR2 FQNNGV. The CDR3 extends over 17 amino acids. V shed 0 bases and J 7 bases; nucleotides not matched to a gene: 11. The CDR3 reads CASSLEGGRQGTNEQFF. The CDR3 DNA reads TGTGCCAGCAGCTTAGAAGGAGGGAGACAGGGGACGAATGAGCAGTTCTTC.

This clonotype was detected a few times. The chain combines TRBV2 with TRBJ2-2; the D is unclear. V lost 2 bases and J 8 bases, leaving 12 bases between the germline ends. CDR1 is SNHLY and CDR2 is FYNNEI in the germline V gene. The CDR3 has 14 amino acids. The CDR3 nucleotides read TGTGCCAGCAGTGAAAAATGGATTTCGGGGGAGCTGTTTTTT. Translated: CASSEKWISGELFF.

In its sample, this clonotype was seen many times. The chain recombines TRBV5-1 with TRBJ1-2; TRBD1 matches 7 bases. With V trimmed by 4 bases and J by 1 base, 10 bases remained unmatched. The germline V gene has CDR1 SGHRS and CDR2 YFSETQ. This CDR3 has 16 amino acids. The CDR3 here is CASSQLGQNLNYGYTF. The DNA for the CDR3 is TGCGCCAGCAGCCAGCTGGGACAGAATCTTAACTATGGCTACACCTTC.

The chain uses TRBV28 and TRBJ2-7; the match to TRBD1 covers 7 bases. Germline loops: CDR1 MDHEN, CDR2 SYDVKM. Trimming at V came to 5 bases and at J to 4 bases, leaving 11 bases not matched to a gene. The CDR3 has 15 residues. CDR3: CASSTRTGRLYEQYF. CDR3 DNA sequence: TGTGCCAGCAGTACGAGGACAGGACGACTTTACGAGCAGTACTTC.

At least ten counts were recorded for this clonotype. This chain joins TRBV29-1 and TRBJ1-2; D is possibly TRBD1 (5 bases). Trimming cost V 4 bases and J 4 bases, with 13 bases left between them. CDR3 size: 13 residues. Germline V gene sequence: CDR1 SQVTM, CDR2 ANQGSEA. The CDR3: CSVGPMGGYGYTF. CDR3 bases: TGCAGCGTTGGCCCTATGGGGGGCTATGGCTACACCTTC.

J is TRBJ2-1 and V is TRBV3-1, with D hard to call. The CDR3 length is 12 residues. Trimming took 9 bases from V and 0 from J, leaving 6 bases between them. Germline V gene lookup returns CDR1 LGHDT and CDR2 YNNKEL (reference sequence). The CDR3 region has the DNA TGTGCCAGTAAGGGCTCCTACAATGAGCAGTTCTTC. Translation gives CASKGSYNEQFF.

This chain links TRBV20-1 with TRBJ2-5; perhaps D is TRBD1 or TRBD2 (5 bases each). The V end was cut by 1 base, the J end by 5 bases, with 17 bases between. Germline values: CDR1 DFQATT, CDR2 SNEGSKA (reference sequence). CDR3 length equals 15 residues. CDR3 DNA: TGCAGTGCTAGAGCTCCCCGGGGCCTGGTCGAGACCCAGTACTTC. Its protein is CSARAPRGLVETQYF.

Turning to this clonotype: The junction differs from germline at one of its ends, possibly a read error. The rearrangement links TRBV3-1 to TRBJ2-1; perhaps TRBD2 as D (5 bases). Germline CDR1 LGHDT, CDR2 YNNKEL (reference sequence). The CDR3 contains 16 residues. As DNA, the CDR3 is TGTGCCAGCAACCAAGGACCGGGGTCCCCTCCTAATGAGCAGTTCTTC. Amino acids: CASNQGPGSPPNEQFF.

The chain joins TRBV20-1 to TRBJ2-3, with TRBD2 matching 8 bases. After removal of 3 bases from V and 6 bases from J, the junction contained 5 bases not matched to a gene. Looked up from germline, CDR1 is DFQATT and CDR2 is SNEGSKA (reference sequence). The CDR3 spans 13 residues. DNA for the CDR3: TGCAGTGCTAGCGGGAGGGATATGGATACGCAGTATTTT. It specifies CSASGRDMDTQYF.

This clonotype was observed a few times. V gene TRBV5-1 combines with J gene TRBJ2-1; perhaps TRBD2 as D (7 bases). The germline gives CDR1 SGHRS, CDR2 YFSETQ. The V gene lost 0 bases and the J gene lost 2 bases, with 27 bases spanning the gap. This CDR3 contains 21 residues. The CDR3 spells CASSLVGGRPEAGTAYNEQFF. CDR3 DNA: TGCGCCAGCAGCTTGGTGGGGGGCCGGCCGGAAGCGGGGACCGCCTACAATGAGCAGTTCTTC.

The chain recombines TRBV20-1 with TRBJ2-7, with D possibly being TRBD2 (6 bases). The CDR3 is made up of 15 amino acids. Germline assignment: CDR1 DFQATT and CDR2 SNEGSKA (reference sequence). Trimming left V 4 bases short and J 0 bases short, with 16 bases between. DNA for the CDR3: TGCAGTGCTACCCCCGGCCGGGGGATCTCCTACGAGCAGTACTTC. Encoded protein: CSATPGRGISYEQYF.

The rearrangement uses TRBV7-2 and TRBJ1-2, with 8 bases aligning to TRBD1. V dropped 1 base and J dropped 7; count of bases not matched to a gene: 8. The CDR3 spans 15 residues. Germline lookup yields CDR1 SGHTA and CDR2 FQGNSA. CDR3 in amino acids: CASSLVPAGGGGYTF. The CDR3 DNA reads TGTGCCAGCAGCTTAGTACCCGCAGGGGGCGGTGGCTACACCTTC. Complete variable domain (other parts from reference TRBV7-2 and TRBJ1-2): GAGVSQSPSNKVTEKGKDVELRCDPISGHTALYWYRQSLGQGLEFLIYFQGNSAPDKSGLPSDRFSAERTGGSVSTLTIQRTQQEDSAVYLCASSLVPAGGGGYTFGSGTRLTVV.